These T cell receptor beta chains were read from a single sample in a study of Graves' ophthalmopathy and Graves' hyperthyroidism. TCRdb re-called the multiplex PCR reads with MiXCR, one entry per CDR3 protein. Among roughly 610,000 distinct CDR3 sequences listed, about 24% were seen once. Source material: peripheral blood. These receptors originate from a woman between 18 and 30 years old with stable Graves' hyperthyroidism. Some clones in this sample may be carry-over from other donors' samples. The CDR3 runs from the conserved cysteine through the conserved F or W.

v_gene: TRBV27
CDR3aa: CASSSTTGHYSYEQYF

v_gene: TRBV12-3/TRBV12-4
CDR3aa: CASRLAGGLLNNEQFF

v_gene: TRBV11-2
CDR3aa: CASSYMGETQYF

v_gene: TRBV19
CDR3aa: CASSRGSASSGANVLTF

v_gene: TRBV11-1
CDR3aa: CASSRREGFTEAFF

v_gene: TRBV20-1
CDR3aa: CSAIGVSYEQYF

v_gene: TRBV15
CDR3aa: CATSRKNTGARVYF

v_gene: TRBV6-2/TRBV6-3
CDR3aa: CASSYSGGSIYEQYF

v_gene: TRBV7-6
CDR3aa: CASSEGPGRRYNYGYTF

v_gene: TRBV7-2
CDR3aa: CASTFGAGITGELFF

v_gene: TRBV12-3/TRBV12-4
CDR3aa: CASSHLRGESYSYTF

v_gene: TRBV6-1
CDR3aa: CASSEPGRRANVLTF

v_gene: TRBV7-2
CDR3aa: CASSWKTSSGNTIYF